Sequencing of this T cell receptor beta chain was carried out in a study of cytomegalovirus exposure and HLA in healthy donors. The CDR3 runs to 13 residues. CDR1 is SGHTA, CDR2 FQGTGA, per germline. V lost 1 base to trimming and J lost 5 bases, with 9 bases between them. General observations from the study: HLA alleles showed associations with 15,000 to 20,000 TCR beta sequences in a later analysis, at a 0.05 false discovery rate.

To note about this clone: Its antigen remains unknown.

Vbeta (60) and Jbeta (13) primers were used in the PCR. Using immunoSEQ multiplex PCR, the repertoire was profiled, and TCRdb retains in-frame clones only, with some absent. This table holds about 170,000 clones, over 60% found once. The TCR comes from a female donor in good health and CMV-seronegative. Sequencing input: PBMCs. The chain couples TRBV7-3 to TRBJ2-7, with D uncertain. CDR3 coding DNA: TGTGCCAGCAGCTTAAGAGGTGAAAACGAGCAGTACTTC. Its translation is CASSLRGENEQYF.